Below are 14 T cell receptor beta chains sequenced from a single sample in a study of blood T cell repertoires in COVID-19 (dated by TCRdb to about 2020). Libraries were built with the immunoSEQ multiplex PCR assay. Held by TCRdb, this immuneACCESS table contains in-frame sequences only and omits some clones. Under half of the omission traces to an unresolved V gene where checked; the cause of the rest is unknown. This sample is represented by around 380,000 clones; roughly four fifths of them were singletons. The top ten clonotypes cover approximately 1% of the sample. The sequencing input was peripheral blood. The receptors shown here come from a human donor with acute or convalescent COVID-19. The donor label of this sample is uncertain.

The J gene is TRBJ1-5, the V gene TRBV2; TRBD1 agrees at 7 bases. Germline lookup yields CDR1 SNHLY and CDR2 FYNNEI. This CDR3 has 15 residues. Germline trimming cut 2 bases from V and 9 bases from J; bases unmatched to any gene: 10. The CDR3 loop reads CASSEFRGWASPQHF. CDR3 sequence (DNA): TGTGCCAGCAGTGAATTCAGGGGGTGGGCATCGCCCCAGCATTTT. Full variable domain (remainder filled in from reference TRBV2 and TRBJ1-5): EPEVTQTPSHQVTQMGQEVILRCVPISNHLYFYWYRQILGQKVEFLVSFYNNEISEKSEIFDDQFSVERPDGSNFTLKIRSTKLEDSAMYFCASSEFRGWASPQHFGDGTRLSIL.

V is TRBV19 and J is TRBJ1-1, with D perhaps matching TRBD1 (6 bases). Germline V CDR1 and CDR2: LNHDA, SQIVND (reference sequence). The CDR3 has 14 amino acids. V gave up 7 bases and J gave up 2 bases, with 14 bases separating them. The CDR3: CASKYGQINTEAFF. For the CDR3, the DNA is TGTGCCAGTAAGTACGGACAGATTAACACTGAAGCTTTCTTT.

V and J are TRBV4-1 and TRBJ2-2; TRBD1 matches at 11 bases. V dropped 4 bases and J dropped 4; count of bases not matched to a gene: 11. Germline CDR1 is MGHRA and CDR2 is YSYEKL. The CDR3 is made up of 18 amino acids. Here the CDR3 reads CASSLLSTGTGGTGELFF. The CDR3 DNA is TGCGCCAGCAGCCTCCTCTCCACCGGGACAGGGGGCACCGGGGAGCTGTTTTTT.

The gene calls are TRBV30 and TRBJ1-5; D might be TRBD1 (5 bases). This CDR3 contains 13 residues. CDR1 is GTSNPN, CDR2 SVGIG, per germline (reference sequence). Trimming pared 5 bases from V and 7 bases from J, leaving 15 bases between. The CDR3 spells CAWGRQGFQPQHF. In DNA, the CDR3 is TGTGCCTGGGGGCGGCAGGGATTCCAGCCCCAGCATTTT.

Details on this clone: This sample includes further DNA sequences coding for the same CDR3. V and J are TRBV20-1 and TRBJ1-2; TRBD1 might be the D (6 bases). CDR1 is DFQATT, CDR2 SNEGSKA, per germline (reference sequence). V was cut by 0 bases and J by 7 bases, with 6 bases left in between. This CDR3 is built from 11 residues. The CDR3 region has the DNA TGCAGTGCTAGAGACAGGGGTGGCTACACCTTC. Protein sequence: CSARDRGGYTF.

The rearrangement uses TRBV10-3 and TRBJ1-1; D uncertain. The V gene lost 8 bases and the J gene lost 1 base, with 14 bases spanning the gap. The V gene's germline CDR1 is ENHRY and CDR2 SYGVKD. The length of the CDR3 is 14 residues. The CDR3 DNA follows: TGTGCCATCTCAGGTCCCGGCGCGAACACTGAAGCTTTCTTT. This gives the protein CAISGPGANTEAFF.

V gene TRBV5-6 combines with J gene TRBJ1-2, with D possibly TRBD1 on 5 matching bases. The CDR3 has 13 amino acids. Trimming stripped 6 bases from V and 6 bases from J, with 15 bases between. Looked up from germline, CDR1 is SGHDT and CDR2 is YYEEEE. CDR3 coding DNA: TGTGCCAGCAACCGGCGGGGAGGGGATGGCTACACCTTC. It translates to CASNRRGGDGYTF.

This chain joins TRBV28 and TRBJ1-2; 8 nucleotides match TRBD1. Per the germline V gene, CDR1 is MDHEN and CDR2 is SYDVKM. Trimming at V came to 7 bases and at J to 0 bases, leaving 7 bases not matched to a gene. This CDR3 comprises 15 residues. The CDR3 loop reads CASTQGAWANYGYTF. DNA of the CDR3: TGTGCCAGCACCCAGGGGGCGTGGGCTAACTATGGCTACACCTTC.

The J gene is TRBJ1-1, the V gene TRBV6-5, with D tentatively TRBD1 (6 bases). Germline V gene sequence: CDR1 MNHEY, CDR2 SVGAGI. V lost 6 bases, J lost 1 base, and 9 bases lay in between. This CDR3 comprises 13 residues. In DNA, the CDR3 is TGTGCCAGCAGCTTGACAGGGAACACTGAAGCTTTCTTT. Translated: CASSLTGNTEAFF.

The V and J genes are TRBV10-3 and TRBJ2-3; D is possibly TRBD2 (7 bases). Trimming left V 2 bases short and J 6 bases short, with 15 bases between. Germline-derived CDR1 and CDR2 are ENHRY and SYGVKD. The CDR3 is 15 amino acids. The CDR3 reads CAISEISGGGDTQYF. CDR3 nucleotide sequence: TGTGCCATCAGTGAGATTTCGGGGGGCGGGGATACGCAGTATTTT.

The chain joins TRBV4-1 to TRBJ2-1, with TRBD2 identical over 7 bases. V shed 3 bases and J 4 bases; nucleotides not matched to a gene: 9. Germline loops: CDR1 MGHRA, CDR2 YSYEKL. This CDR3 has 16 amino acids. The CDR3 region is CASSHLEAGWYNEQFF. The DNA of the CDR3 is TGCGCCAGCAGCCACCTAGAAGCGGGATGGTACAATGAGCAGTTCTTC.

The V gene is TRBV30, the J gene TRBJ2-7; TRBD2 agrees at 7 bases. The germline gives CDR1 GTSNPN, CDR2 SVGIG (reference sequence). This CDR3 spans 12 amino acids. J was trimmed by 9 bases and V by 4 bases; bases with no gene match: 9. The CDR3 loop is CAWNRGEGVQYF. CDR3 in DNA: TGTGCCTGGAACCGGGGGGAAGGTGTGCAGTACTTC.

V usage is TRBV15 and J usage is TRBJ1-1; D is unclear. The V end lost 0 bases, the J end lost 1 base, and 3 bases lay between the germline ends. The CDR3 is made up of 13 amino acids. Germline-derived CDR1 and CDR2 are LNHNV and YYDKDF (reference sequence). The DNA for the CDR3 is TGTGCCACCAGCAGAGAGGCGAACACTGAAGCTTTCTTT. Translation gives CATSREANTEAFF.

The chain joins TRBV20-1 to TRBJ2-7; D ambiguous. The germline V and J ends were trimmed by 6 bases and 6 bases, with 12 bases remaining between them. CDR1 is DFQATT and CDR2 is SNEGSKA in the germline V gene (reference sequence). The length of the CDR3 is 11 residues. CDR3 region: CSASDPREQYF. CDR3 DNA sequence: TGCAGTGCGAGCGACCCCCGCGAGCAGTACTTC.